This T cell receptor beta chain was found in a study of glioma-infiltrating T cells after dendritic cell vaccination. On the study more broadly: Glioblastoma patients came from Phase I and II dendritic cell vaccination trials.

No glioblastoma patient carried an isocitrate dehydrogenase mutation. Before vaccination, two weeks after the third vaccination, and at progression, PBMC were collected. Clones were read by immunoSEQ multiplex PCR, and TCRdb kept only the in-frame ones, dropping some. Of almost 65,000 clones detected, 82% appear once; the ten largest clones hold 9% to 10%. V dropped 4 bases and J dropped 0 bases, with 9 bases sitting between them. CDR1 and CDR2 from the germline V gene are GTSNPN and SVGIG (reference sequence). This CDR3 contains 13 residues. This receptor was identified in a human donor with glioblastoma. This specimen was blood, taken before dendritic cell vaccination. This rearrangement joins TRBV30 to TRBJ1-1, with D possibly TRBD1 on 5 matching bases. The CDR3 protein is CAWMTVLNTEAFF. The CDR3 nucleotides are TGTGCCTGGATGACAGTCCTGAACACTGAAGCTTTCTTT.